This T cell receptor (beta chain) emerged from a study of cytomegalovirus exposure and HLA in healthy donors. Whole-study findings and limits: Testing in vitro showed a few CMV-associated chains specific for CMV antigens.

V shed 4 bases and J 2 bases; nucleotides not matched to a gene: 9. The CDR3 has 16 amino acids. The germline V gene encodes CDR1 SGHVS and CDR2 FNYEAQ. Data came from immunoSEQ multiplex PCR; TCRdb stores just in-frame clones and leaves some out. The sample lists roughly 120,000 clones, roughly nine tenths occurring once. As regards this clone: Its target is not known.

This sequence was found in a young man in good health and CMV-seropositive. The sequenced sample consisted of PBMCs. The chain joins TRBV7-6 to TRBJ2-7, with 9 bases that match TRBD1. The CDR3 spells CASSSDRGNYPYEQYF. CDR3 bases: TGTGCCAGCAGCTCCGACAGGGGGAACTACCCCTACGAGCAGTACTTC.